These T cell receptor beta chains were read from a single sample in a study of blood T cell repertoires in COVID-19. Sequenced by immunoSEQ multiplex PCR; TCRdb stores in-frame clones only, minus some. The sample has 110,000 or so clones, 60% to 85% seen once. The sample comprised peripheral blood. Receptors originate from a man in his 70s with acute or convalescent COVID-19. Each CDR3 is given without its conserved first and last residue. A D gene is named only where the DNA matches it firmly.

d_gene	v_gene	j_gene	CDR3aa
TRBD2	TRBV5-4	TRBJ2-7	ASSLGSGPTYEQY
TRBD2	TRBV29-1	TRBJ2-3	SVDRTPRGGTDTQY
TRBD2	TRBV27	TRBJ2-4	ASSPSGYRKNIQY
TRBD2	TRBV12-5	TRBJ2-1	ASGLVGTTNNEQF
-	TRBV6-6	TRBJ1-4	ASSYRAEGEKLF
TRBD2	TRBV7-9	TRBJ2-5	ASSPGRAGVETQY
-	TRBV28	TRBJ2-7	ASSRDFSYEQY
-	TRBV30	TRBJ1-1	AWILSAMNTEAF
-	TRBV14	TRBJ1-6	ASSHSTGLTSPLH
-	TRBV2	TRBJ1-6	ASSQGQGYNSPLH
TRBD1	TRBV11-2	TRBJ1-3	ASSPTGTGNTIY
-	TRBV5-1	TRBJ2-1	ASSLYRGNNEQF
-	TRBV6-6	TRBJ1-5	ASSYPGGDQPQH
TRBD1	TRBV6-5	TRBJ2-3	ASSYGQGLRTQY
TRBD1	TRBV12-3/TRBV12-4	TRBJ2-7	ASRTGSEQY
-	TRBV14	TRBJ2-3	ASSPQLDTQY
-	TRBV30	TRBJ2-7	AWTDSYEQY
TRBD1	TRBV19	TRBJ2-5	ASRVVGQGRETQY
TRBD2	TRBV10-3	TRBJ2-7	AITMGLAGANEQY
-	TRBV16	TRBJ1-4	ASSHFNREGNEKLF
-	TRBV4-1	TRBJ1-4	ASSQDRSTGFNEKLF
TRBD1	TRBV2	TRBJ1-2	ASSEGRGWTGNMFSDGGYT
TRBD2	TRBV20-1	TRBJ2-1	SASSGGYNEQF
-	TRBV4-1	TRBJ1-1	ASSQDAVGTEAF
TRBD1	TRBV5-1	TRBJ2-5	ASSLYGTEQETQY
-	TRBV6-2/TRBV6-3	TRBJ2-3	ASSRTGEGTDTQY
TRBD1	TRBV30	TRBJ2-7	AWSRRQGSYEQY
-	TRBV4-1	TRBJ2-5	ASSQDEQGPVDHQETQY
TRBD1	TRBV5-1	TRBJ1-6	ASSQRSGTGFSPLH
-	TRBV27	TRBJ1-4	ACRSGGSEKLF
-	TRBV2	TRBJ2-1	ASSALYGGERDEQF
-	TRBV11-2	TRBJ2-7	ASSLEGNRRDEQY
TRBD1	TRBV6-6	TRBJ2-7	ASSYSGSAGGYEQY
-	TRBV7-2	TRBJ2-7	ASSSGSSQY
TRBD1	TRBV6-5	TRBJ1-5	ASSSGQGNRQPQH
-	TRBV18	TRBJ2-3	ASSPPERFSTDTQY
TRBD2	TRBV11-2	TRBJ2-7	ATSGGVASYEQY
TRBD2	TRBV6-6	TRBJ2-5	ASSPRLAHYEEETQY
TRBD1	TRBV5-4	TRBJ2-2	ASSHTGTGNTGELF
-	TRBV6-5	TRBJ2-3	ASSYSRRGGTDTQY
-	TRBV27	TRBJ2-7	ASSTRFSGSYEQY
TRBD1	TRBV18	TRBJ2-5	ASQPGTAEETQY
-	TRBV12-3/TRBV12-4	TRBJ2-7	ASSFGQYEQY
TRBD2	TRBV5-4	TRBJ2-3	ASSLLAGAPYDTQY
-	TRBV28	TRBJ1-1	ASRKQGSGTEAF
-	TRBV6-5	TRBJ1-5	ASSTGYSNQPQH
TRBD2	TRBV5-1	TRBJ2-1	ASSLVREGRNEQF
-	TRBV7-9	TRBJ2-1	ASSLGLVVNEQF
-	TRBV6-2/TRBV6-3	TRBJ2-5	ASSFLQGPMQETQY
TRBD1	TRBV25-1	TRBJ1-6	ASSGDRVNSPLH
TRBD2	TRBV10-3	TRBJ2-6	AITPGGVSGANVLT
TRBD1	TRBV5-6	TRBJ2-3	ASSSQGAGTDTQY
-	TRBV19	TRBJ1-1	ASSIGGRANTEAF
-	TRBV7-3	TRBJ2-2	ASSLSARGTTGELF
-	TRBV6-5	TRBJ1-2	ASGEIYGYT
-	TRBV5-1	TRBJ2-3	ASKTGPRRTDTQY
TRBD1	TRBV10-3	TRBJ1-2	AISELGQGGYT
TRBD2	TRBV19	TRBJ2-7	ASSDVSGVSYEQY